This is a list of T cell receptor beta chains from one sample in a study of blood T cells in healthy people across ages. TCRdb redid the calling of the 5' RACE reads with MiXCR, one entry per CDR3 protein. The sample records around 1,900,000 distinct CDR3 sequences, around 40% being singletons. Source material: blood. The origin of the receptors is a human donor in good health. Both conserved end residues are part of each CDR3. Each record gives: J gene, D gene, clone size, V gene, CDR3 protein, CDR3 DNA. D genes are given only for firm matches. A clone size is listed for some rows: how often the clone was seen (once, few, many), or a class if it is expanded.

J gene: TRBJ2-3; D gene: .; clone size: .; V gene: TRBV3-1; CDR3 protein: CASSQDRGIYSDTQYF; CDR3 DNA: TGTGCCAGCAGCCAAGATCGAGGGATTTATTCAGATACGCAGTATTTT
J gene: TRBJ2-7; D gene: TRBD1; clone size: few; V gene: TRBV28; CDR3 protein: CASGSRQGAGEQYF; CDR3 DNA: TGTGCCAGCGGATCCCGACAGGGGGCCGGCGAGCAGTACTTC
J gene: TRBJ2-1; D gene: TRBD1; clone size: .; V gene: TRBV7-2; CDR3 protein: CAGSLAGGLYEQFF; CDR3 DNA: TGTGCCGGCAGCTTAGCAGGGGGCTTGTATGAGCAGTTCTTC
J gene: TRBJ2-4; D gene: .; clone size: .; V gene: TRBV7-2; CDR3 protein: CASSLGFGGLEQYF; CDR3 DNA: TGTGCCAGCAGCTTAGGGTTCGGGGGGCTTGAGCAGTACTTC
J gene: TRBJ1-2; D gene: .; clone size: .; V gene: TRBV9; CDR3 protein: CASGGGGLANYGYTF; CDR3 DNA: TGTGCCAGCGGTGGTGGGGGATTGGCTAACTATGGCTACACCTTC
J gene: TRBJ1-1; D gene: .; clone size: .; V gene: TRBV10-3; CDR3 protein: CAISESGEKINTEAFF; CDR3 DNA: TGTGCCATCAGTGAGTCGGGGGAGAAGATAAACACTGAAGCTTTCTTT
J gene: TRBJ1-5; D gene: .; clone size: .; V gene: TRBV5-1; CDR3 protein: CASSLIGQYSNQPQHF; CDR3 DNA: TGCGCCAGCAGCTTAATAGGGCAATATAGCAATCAGCCCCAGCATTTT
J gene: TRBJ1-2; D gene: TRBD1; clone size: .; V gene: TRBV12-3/TRBV12-4; CDR3 protein: CASTLQGAGGYTF; CDR3 DNA: TGTGCCAGCACCCTACAGGGGGCGGGTGGCTACACCTTC
J gene: TRBJ2-3; D gene: TRBD2; clone size: .; V gene: TRBV4-3; CDR3 protein: CASSQRTSFPDTQYF; CDR3 DNA: TGCGCCAGCAGCCAGCGGACTAGCTTTCCCGATACGCAGTATTTT
J gene: TRBJ2-7; D gene: TRBD2; clone size: .; V gene: TRBV7-2; CDR3 protein: CASRRLAGGYEQYF; CDR3 DNA: TGTGCCAGCAGGCGACTAGCGGGGGGTTACGAGCAGTACTTC
J gene: TRBJ1-2; D gene: .; clone size: .; V gene: TRBV12-3/TRBV12-4; CDR3 protein: CASSFDFVLHF; CDR3 DNA: TGTGCCAGCAGTTTTGATTTTGTCCTCCACTTC
J gene: TRBJ2-7; D gene: TRBD1; clone size: .; V gene: TRBV6-2/TRBV6-3; CDR3 protein: CTSSWRLMDREYNEQYF; CDR3 DNA: TGTACCAGCAGTTGGAGATTAATGGACAGGGAATACAACGAGCAGTACTTC
J gene: TRBJ2-1; D gene: .; clone size: many; V gene: TRBV4-3; CDR3 protein: CASSQEYYQNSYNEQFF; CDR3 DNA: TGCGCCAGCAGCCAAGAATACTACCAAAACTCCTACAATGAGCAGTTCTTC
J gene: TRBJ1-4; D gene: .; clone size: few; V gene: TRBV2; CDR3 protein: CASSTRAGNEKLFF; CDR3 DNA: TGTGCCAGCAGTACTCGGGCGGGTAATGAAAAACTGTTTTTT
J gene: TRBJ2-7; D gene: .; clone size: once; V gene: TRBV14; CDR3 protein: CASSQDKRGEQYF; CDR3 DNA: TGTGCCAGCAGCCAAGATAAGAGGGGCGAGCAGTACTTC
J gene: TRBJ1-3; D gene: .; clone size: .; V gene: TRBV12-5; CDR3 protein: CASGLVLGRGQAGNTIYF; CDR3 DNA: TGTGCTAGTGGTTTGGTACTTGGGCGAGGACAAGCTGGAAACACCATATATTTT
J gene: TRBJ2-7; D gene: TRBD1; clone size: .; V gene: TRBV2; CDR3 protein: CASMRDSTYEQYF; CDR3 DNA: TGTGCCAGCATGAGGGACAGTACCTACGAGCAGTACTTC
J gene: TRBJ2-4; D gene: .; clone size: .; V gene: TRBV14; CDR3 protein: CASSQFTGRGEQYF; CDR3 DNA: TGTGCCAGCAGCCAATTCACAGGCCGAGGGGAGCAGTACTTC
J gene: TRBJ1-4; D gene: .; clone size: .; V gene: TRBV25-1; CDR3 protein: CASSEFGGDEEKLFF; CDR3 DNA: TGTGCCAGCAGTGAATTCGGAGGGGACGAGGAAAAACTGTTTTTT
J gene: TRBJ2-1; D gene: .; clone size: few; V gene: TRBV18; CDR3 protein: CASSPRTDEQFF; CDR3 DNA: TGTGCCAGCTCACCACGGACCGATGAGCAGTTCTTC
J gene: TRBJ1-6; D gene: .; clone size: few; V gene: TRBV9; CDR3 protein: CASSVEEGTPLHF; CDR3 DNA: TGTGCCAGCAGCGTAGAGGAGGGTACACCCCTCCACTTT
J gene: TRBJ2-7; D gene: .; clone size: .; V gene: TRBV29-1; CDR3 protein: CSVVRVQGYEQYF; CDR3 DNA: TGCAGCGTTGTGCGGGTACAGGGCTACGAGCAGTACTTC
J gene: TRBJ1-2; D gene: .; clone size: .; V gene: TRBV7-2; CDR3 protein: CASGLERGSYGYTF; CDR3 DNA: TGTGCCAGCGGCTTAGAGCGGGGTTCCTATGGCTACACCTTC
J gene: TRBJ2-1; D gene: .; clone size: .; V gene: TRBV5-1; CDR3 protein: CASSLSRLNEQFF; CDR3 DNA: TGCGCCAGCAGCTTGAGTCGCCTCAATGAGCAGTTCTTC
J gene: TRBJ1-5; D gene: .; clone size: .; V gene: TRBV20-1; CDR3 protein: CSARDTDPAGNQPQHF; CDR3 DNA: TGCAGTGCTAGAGATACGGACCCAGCTGGCAATCAGCCCCAGCATTTT
J gene: TRBJ2-3; D gene: TRBD2; clone size: .; V gene: TRBV6-4; CDR3 protein: CASSGPWTSGESTDTQYF; CDR3 DNA: TGTGCCAGCAGTGGACCTTGGACTAGCGGGGAGAGCACAGATACGCAGTATTTT
J gene: TRBJ2-2; D gene: .; clone size: .; V gene: TRBV27; CDR3 protein: CASSMTGGSWELFF; CDR3 DNA: TGTGCCAGCAGCATGACTGGGGGGAGTTGGGAGCTGTTTTTT
J gene: TRBJ1-2; D gene: TRBD1; clone size: .; V gene: TRBV27; CDR3 protein: CASSPYRGTLEGYTF; CDR3 DNA: TGTGCCAGCAGTCCTTACAGGGGGACGCTTGAGGGCTACACCTTC
J gene: TRBJ2-5; D gene: .; clone size: .; V gene: TRBV10-2; CDR3 protein: CASSEGLRQETQYF; CDR3 DNA: TGCGCCAGCAGTGAGGGACTCAGACAAGAGACCCAGTACTTC
J gene: TRBJ1-1; D gene: .; clone size: .; V gene: TRBV12-3/TRBV12-4; CDR3 protein: CASKTKAFF; CDR3 DNA: TGTGCCAGCAAAACAAAAGCTTTCTTT
J gene: TRBJ2-1; D gene: .; clone size: .; V gene: TRBV28; CDR3 protein: CASSLTPGAGNEQFF; CDR3 DNA: TGTGCCAGCAGTTTAACCCCGGGGGCTGGGAATGAGCAGTTCTTC
J gene: TRBJ2-7; D gene: .; clone size: few; V gene: TRBV20-1; CDR3 protein: CSAPGTSRGDEQYF; CDR3 DNA: TGCAGTGCTCCCGGGACATCGAGGGGGGACGAGCAGTACTTC
J gene: TRBJ2-1; D gene: TRBD1; clone size: few; V gene: TRBV6-2/TRBV6-3; CDR3 protein: CASSYSGQGAYNEQFF; CDR3 DNA: TGTGCCAGCAGTTACTCCGGGCAGGGGGCATACAATGAGCAGTTCTTC
J gene: TRBJ1-2; D gene: .; clone size: few; V gene: TRBV7-8; CDR3 protein: CASSWTNCGYTF; CDR3 DNA: TGTGCCAGCAGCTGGACAAACTGTGGCTACACCTTC
J gene: TRBJ2-3; D gene: .; clone size: few; V gene: TRBV6-5; CDR3 protein: CASRPTASTDTQYF; CDR3 DNA: TGTGCCAGTAGGCCAACCGCTAGCACAGATACGCAGTATTTT
J gene: TRBJ1-2; D gene: .; clone size: few; V gene: TRBV4-3; CDR3 protein: CASSQGSQGNYGYTF; CDR3 DNA: TGCGCCAGCAGCCAAGGGAGTCAGGGAAACTATGGCTACACCTTC
J gene: TRBJ2-5; D gene: TRBD2; clone size: few; V gene: TRBV9; CDR3 protein: CASSERGAGGLEEQYF; CDR3 DNA: TGTGCCAGCAGCGAGAGAGGAGCGGGGGGGCTAGAAGAGCAGTACTTC